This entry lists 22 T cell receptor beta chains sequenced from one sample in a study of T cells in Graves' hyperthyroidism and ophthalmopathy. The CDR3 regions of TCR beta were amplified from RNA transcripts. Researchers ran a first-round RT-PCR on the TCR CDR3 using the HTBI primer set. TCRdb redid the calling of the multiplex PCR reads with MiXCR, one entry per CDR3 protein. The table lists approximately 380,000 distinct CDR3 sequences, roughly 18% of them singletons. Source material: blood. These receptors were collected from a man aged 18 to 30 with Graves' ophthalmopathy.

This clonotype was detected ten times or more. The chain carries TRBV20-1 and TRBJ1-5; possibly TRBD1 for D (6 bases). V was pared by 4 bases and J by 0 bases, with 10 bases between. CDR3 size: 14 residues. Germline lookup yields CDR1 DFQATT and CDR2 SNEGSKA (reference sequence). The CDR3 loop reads CSANREYSNQPQHF. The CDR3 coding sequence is TGCAGTGCTAACAGGGAATATAGCAATCAGCCCCAGCATTTT.

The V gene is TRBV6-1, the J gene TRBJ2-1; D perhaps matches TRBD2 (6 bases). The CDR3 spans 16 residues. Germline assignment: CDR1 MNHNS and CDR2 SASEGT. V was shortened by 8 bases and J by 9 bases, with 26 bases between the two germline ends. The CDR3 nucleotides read TGTGCCAGCTTATCCCGCAGCTATCATGGGGGGACTGAGCAGTTCTTC. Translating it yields CASLSRSYHGGTEQFF.

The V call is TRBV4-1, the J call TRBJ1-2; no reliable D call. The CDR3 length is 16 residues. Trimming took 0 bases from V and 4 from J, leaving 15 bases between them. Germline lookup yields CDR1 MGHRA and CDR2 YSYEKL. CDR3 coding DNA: TGCGCCAGCAGCCAAGAGGAGGGTACAGCGAGCTATGGCTACACCTTC. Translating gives CASSQEEGTASYGYTF.

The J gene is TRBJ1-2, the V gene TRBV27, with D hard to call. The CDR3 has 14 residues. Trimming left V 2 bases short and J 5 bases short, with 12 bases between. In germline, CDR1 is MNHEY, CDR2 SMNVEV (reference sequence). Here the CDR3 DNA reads TGTGCCAGCAGTTTAGTCCCAGGCCCGTATGGCTACACCTTC. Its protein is CASSLVPGPYGYTF.

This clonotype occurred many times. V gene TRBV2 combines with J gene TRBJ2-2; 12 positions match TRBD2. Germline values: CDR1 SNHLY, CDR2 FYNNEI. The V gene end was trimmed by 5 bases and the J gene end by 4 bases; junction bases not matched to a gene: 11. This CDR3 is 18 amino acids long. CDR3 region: CASSFPPTSGGVTGELFF. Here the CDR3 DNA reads TGTGCCAGCAGTTTCCCTCCGACTAGCGGGGGTGTCACCGGGGAGCTGTTTTTT.

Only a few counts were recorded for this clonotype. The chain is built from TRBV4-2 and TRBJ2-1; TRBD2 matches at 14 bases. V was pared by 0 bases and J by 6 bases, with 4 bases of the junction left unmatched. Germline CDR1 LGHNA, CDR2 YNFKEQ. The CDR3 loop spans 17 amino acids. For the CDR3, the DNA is TGTGCCAGCAGCCAAGAGGGACTAGCGGGGGTAGTCAATGAGCAGTTCTTC. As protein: CASSQEGLAGVVNEQFF.

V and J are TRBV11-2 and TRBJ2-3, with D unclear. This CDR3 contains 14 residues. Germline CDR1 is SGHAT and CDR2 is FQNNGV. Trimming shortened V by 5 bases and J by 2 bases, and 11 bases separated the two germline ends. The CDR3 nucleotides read TGTGCCAGCAGCCCCTGGGGATCCACAGATACGCAGTATTTT. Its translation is CASSPWGSTDTQYF.

The CDR3 DNA follows: TGTGCCACACGGACAACTTATAGCAATCAGCCCCAGCATTTT. This encodes CATRTTYSNQPQHF. J is TRBJ1-5 and V is TRBV6-1; perhaps TRBD1 as D (5 bases). The germline V and J ends were trimmed by 10 bases and 0 bases, with 13 bases remaining between them. The CDR3 consists of 14 residues. In germline, CDR1 is MNHNS, CDR2 SASEGT.

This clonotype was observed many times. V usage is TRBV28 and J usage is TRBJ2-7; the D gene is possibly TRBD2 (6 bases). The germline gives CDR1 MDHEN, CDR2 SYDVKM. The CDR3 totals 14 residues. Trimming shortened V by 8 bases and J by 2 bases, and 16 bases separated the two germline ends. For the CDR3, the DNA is TGTGCCAGCCTAAGCGCGGGATCCACCTACGAGCAGTACTTC. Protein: CASLSAGSTYEQYF.

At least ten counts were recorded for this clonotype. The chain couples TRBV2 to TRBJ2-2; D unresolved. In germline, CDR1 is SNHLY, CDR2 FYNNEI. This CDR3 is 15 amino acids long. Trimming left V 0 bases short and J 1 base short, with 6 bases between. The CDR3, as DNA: TGTGCCAGCAGTGAAGCGCGTGGGAACACCGGGGAGCTGTTTTTT. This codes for CASSEARGNTGELFF.

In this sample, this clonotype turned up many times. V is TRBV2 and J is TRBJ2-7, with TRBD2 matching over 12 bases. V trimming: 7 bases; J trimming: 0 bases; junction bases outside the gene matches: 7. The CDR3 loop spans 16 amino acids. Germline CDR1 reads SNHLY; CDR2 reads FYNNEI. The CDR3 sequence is CASKITSGGPSYEQYF. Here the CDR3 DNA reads TGTGCCAGCAAGATAACTAGCGGGGGGCCCTCCTACGAGCAGTACTTC.

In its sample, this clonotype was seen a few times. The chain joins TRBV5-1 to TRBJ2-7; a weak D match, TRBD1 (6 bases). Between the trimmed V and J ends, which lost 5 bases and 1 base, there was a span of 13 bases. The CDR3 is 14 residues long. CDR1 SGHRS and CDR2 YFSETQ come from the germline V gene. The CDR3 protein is CASRSTGSSYEQYF. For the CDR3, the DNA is TGCGCCAGCAGGTCCACAGGGTCTTCCTACGAGCAGTACTTC.

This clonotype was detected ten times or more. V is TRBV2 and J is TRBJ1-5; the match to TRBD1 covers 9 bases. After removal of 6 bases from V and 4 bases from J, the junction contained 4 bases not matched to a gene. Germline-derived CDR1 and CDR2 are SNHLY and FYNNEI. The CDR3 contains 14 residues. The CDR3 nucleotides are TGTGCCAGCAGCGAGGACAGGGGAAATCAGCCCCAGCATTTT. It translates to CASSEDRGNQPQHF.

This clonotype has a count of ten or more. CDR3 protein: CASSLGVVNYGYTF. The CDR3 nucleotides are TGTGCCAGCAGCTTAGGTGTGGTAAACTATGGCTACACCTTC. The V and J genes are TRBV7-8 and TRBJ1-2; D unclear. V gave up 1 base and J gave up 2 bases, with 8 bases separating them. Germline lookup yields CDR1 SGHVS and CDR2 FQNEAQ. The length of the CDR3 is 14 residues. Drawing the rest from reference TRBV7-8 and TRBJ1-2, the complete variable domain is GAGVSQSPRYKVAKRGQDVALRCDPISGHVSLFWYQQALGQGPEFLTYFQNEAQLDKSGLPSDRFFAERPEGSVSTLKIQRTQQEDSAVYLCASSLGVVNYGYTFGSGTRLTVV.

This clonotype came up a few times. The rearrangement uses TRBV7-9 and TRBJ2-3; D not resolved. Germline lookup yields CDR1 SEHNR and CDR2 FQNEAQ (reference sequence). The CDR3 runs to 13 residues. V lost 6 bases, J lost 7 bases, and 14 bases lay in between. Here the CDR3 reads CASRPPSSNTQYF. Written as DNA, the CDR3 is TGTGCCAGCAGGCCTCCATCATCAAATACGCAGTATTTT. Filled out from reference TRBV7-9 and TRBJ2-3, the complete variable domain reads DTGVSQNPRHKITKRGQNVTFRCDPISEHNRLYWYRQTLGQGPEFLTYFQNEAQLEKSRLLSDRFSAERPKGSFSTLEIQRTEQGDSAMYLCASRPPSSNTQYFGPGTRLTVL.

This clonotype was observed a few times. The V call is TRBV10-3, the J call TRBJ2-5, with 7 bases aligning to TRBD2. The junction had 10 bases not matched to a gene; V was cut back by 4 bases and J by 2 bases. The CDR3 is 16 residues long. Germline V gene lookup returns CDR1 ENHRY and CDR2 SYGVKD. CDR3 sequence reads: CAISVTVGGEQETQYF. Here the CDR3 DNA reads TGTGCCATCAGTGTGACGGTGGGGGGGGAACAAGAGACCCAGTACTTC.

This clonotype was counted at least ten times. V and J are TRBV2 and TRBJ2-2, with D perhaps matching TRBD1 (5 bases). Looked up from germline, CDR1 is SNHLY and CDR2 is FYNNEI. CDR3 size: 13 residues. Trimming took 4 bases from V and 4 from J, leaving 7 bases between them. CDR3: CASSGQPTGELFF. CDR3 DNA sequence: TGTGCCAGCAGTGGACAGCCCACCGGGGAGCTGTTTTTT.

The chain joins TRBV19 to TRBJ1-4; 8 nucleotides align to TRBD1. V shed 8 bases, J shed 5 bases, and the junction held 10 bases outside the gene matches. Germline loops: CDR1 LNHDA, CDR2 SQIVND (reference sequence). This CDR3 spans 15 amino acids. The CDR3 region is CASRGQATLNEKLFF. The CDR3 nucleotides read TGTGCCAGTCGGGGACAGGCGACCCTCAATGAAAAACTGTTTTTT.

The DNA for the CDR3 is TGTGCCAGTAGTATAGTAGGAAGGGACGAGCAGTTCTTC. As protein: CASSIVGRDEQFF. The genes are TRBV19 and TRBJ2-1; perhaps D is TRBD1 or TRBD2 (5 bases each). Deletions cut 1 base from V and 10 bases from J, with 11 bases between. From germline, CDR1 is LNHDA and CDR2 SQIVND (reference sequence). The CDR3 length is 13 residues.

The CDR3 DNA sequence: TGCGCCAGCGCAGAGGGGTATTCGTCTAGCACAGATACGCAGTATTTT. This gives the protein CASAEGYSSSTDTQYF. The rearrangement links TRBV10-2 to TRBJ2-3; D is tentatively TRBD1 or TRBD2 (5 bases each). Germline V CDR1 and CDR2: WSHSY, SAAADI. V was cut by 8 bases and J by 0 bases, with 18 bases left in between. There are 16 residues in the CDR3.

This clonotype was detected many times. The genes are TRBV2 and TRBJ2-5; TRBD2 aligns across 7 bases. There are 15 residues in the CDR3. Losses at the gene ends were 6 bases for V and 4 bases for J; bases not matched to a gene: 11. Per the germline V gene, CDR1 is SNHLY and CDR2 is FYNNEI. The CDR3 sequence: CASREIGLELETQYF. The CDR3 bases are TGTGCCAGCAGGGAAATCGGACTAGAACTAGAGACCCAGTACTTC.

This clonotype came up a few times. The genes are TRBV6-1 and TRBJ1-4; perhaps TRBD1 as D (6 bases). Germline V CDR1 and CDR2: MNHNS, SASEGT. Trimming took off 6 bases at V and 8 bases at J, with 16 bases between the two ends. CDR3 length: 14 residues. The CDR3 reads CASSKDRLLEKLFF. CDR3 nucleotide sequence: TGTGCCAGCAGCAAGGACAGACTACTCGAAAAACTGTTTTTT.